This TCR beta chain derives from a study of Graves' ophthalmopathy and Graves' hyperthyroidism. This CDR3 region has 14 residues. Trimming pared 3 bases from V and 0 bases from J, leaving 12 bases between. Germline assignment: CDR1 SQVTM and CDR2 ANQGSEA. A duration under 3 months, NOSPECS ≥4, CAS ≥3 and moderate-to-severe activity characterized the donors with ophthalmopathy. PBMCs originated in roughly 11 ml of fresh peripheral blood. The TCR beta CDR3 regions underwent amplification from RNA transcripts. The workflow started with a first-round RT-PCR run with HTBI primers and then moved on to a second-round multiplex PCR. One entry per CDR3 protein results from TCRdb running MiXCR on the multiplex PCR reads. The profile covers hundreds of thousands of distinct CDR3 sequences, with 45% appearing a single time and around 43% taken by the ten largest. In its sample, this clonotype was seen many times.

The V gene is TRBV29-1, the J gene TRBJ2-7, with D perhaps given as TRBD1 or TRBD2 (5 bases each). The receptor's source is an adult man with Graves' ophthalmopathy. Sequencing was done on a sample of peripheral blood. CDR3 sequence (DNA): TGCAGCGTTGACCCGGGGCGCTCCTCCTACGAGCAGTACTTC. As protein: CSVDPGRSSYEQYF.